This T cell receptor (beta chain) was sequenced during a study of molecular identifiers for immune sequencing clone quantification (dated by TCRdb to the late 2010s). The study in broad terms: For a replicate experiment, RNA from around 20,000 or 100,000 naive CD8 T cells was divided into five aliquots, and four of the five aliquots were sequenced. This methods study benchmarked molecular-identifier clustering-based TCR repertoire sequencing (MIDCIRS) and TCR RNA copy counting, using CD8 T cells to do so.

The junction carries 16 bases between V and J, which are trimmed by 6 bases and 0 bases respectively. Spanning cysteine to phenylalanine, the CDR3 consists of 16 amino acids. The retained sequence is limited to the CDR3, 48 bases, with the frame set at the first base. From a lookup of the germline V gene (reference sequence), CDR1 and CDR2 are SEHNR and FQNEAQ. Libraries of naive CD8 T cells were generated from about 21,000 to 970,000 sorted cells, with 10%, 30% or 50% of the purified RNA used. Naive CD8 T cells, defined as CD8+CD4-CCR7+CD45RA+, were FACS-sorted into RLT Plus buffer on a BD FACSAria II. Detection sensitivity was tested by spiking Jurkat RNA equal to some 11 TCR copies' worth into samples containing 20,000-1,000,000 naive CD8 T cells. Enrichment of CD8 T cells was performed with RosetteSep CD8+ T Cell Enrichment Cocktail and Ficoll-Paque, after which ACK red cell lysis was carried out.

This clonotype was picked up a small number of times. Its recognized antigen is unknown. Base qualities were left out, and no much larger clone turns up one base away. Findings and caveats that apply to the study as a whole: The naive libraries included spiked-in Jurkat TCR RNA (roughly 9 copies' worth), and this RNA is not part of the donor repertoire. A single cell's worth of spiked-in Jurkat TCR RNA was reported detectable even among one million naive CD8 T cells. Modeling gave 3 to 3.5 recovered TCR RNA copies per cell versus 8 to 10 by digital PCR, implying approximately 30% capture efficiency. In CMV-specific effector cells, clones with more than 20 RNA copies contained over 99% of molecules, whereas in naive cells such clones contained under 1% of molecules. Without barcode sub-clustering, chimeric consensus sequences inflated TCR diversity; chimeras reached as high as 47%. Identical TCR molecules sharing a barcode could cause highly expanded clone sizes to be underestimated.

Receptor libraries were prepared by PCR. The sample was run on a NextSeq 500. Preparation of bulk TCR libraries followed a previously described approach, with the TCR primers listed in Table S5. Total RNA was purified with the Qiagen AllPrep DNA/RNA kit. Before analysis, reads from multiple sequencing runs of one library were combined. The study's processing was this. Reads were retained only if an exact TCR constant sequence was present, and the retained reads were trimmed to 150 nt and grouped according to their 12-nt molecular barcodes. Within each barcode group, reads were sub-clustered at a 15% Levenshtein threshold, and quality-weighted consensus sequences were built per RNA molecule. Non-functional sequences were excluded, and lower-count sequences lying one edit away from another sequence were also excluded. Based on fitting two negative binomial distributions, any barcode sub-cluster with under 20% of the maximum read count was discarded. TCRdb took the public reads, trimmed them with fastp at Q25, ran MiXCR for clone calling and kept in-frame beta chains. Every distinct CDR3 protein forms one entry, paired with its most common genes and DNA. In this record, the V and J calls reflect TCRdb's handling and not the investigators' own analysis. Within this sample are hundreds of thousands of distinct CDR3 sequences, with about 23% of them counted one time only. The ten largest clonotypes hold around 0.74% of the sample.

Sequenced sample: naive CD8+ T cells from blood, with Jurkat cell RNA spiked in. This specimen's cell subset or site label, per the study, means: FACS-sorted CD8+CD4-CCR7+CD45RA+ naive T cells. The receptor's source is a human donor in good health. Some libraries in this study had Jurkat cell RNA spiked in. Recombination joined TRBV7-9 with TRBJ2-3, with the D call tentatively TRBD1 or TRBD2, each fitting 5 bases. This receptor carries the CDR3 CASSSGTGTSTDTQYF. The sequenced DNA is TGTGCCAGCAGTTCCGGGACGGGCACTAGCACAGATACGCAGTATTTT.